The 27 T cell receptor beta chains reported below all come from one sample, sequenced in a study of shared clonotypes between healthy human individuals. Profiling relied on immunoSEQ multiplex PCR, and the TCRdb table lists in-frame clones only, not all of them. The table lists roughly 1,100,000 clones, roughly 80% of them singletons. Sequenced: memory CD4+ T cells sorted from blood. Subset in this sample: CD45RA-negative fraction. These receptors all come from a man aged 18 to 29 in good health.

The chain uses TRBV4-1 and TRBJ2-7; 7 bases agree with TRBD2. There are 16 residues in the CDR3. Germline loops: CDR1 MGHRA, CDR2 YSYEKL. V shed 1 base, J shed 6 bases, and the junction held 12 bases outside the gene matches. The CDR3 DNA is TGCGCCAGCAGCCAAGGTCTACTAGCGCCTTTGGGCGAGCAGTACTTC. Amino acids: CASSQGLLAPLGEQYF.

This clone was counted a few times. The gene calls are TRBV28 and TRBJ1-6; no definite D call. CDR1 and CDR2 from the germline V gene are MDHEN and SYDVKM. V lost 8 bases, J lost 9 bases, and 11 bases lay in between. The CDR3 length is 12 residues. The CDR3 DNA sequence: TGTGCCAGCCAAAAAGGCGTTTCACCCCTCCACTTT. Residues: CASQKGVSPLHF.

V and J are TRBV30 and TRBJ2-6; D is unresolved. The ends were cut back, 1 base at V and 1 base at J, with 8 bases in the middle. The CDR3 spans 15 residues. Germline CDR1 GTSNPN, CDR2 SVGIG (reference sequence). This CDR3 is CAWSDGFSGANVLTF. CDR3 nucleotides: TGTGCCTGGAGTGACGGGTTTTCTGGGGCCAACGTCCTGACTTTC. Drawing the rest from reference TRBV30 and TRBJ2-6, the complete variable domain is SQTIHQWPATLVQPVGSPLSLECTVEGTSNPNLYWYRQAAGRGLQLLFYSVGIGQISSEVPQNLSASRPQDRQFILSSKKLLLSDSGFYLCAWSDGFSGANVLTFGAGSRLTVL.

The table lists this clone with a count of one. The gene calls are TRBV7-9 and TRBJ1-1, with D possibly being TRBD1 (6 bases). Trimming took off 5 bases at V and 4 bases at J, with 14 bases between the two ends. Germline V CDR1 and CDR2: SEHNR, FQNEAQ (reference sequence). This CDR3 is 14 amino acids long. CDR3 sequence reads: CASSNIRGGTEAFF. The CDR3 DNA follows: TGTGCCAGCAGCAACATCAGGGGAGGCACTGAAGCTTTCTTT.

The chain carries TRBV30 and TRBJ2-1, with no clear D. The V gene's germline CDR1 is GTSNPN and CDR2 SVGIG (reference sequence). The CDR3 extends over 12 amino acids. V lost 1 base and J lost 9, with 10 bases in between. CDR3 bases: TGTGCCTGGAGTGAGACATTCGGTGAGCAGTTCTTC. Amino acid sequence: CAWSETFGEQFF.

J is TRBJ2-3 and V is TRBV2, with a tentative D call TRBD2 (6 bases). Trimming removed 5 bases from V and 3 bases from J, with 15 bases in between. CDR1 and CDR2 from the germline V gene are SNHLY and FYNNEI. This CDR3 contains 15 residues. The CDR3 is CASSPGTGRTDTQYF. CDR3 in DNA: TGTGCCAGCAGTCCCGGGACGGGGAGGACAGATACGCAGTATTTT.

The chain links TRBV10-1 to TRBJ1-5; no reliable D call. Trimming took off 6 bases at V and 2 bases at J, with 23 bases between the two ends. Germline values: CDR1 WNHNN, CDR2 SYGVQD (reference sequence). The CDR3 has 18 residues. CDR3 region: CASSPGILFGYGNQPQHF. CDR3 DNA sequence: TGCGCCAGCAGCCCTGGGATCCTATTCGGGTATGGCAATCAGCCCCAGCATTTT.

This chain links TRBV25-1 with TRBJ1-5; tentative D call: TRBD1 (6 bases). This CDR3 spans 15 amino acids. Trimming left V 2 bases short and J 6 bases short, with 14 bases between. Germline V lookup: CDR1 MGHDK, CDR2 SYGVNS. CDR3 nucleotides: TGTGCCAGCAGTGAAACGGGGGCAGGGACTCAGCCCCAGCATTTT. It translates to CASSETGAGTQPQHF.

The chain employs TRBV19 and TRBJ2-2; tentatively, D is TRBD1 (6 bases). CDR1 is LNHDA, CDR2 SQIVND, per germline (reference sequence). V lost 2 bases and J 0 bases, leaving 13 bases between the germline ends. This CDR3 region has 17 residues. The CDR3 spells CASSILHRAANTGELFF. The CDR3 coding sequence is TGTGCCAGTAGTATACTTCACAGGGCAGCGAACACCGGGGAGCTGTTTTTT. Together with reference TRBV19 and TRBJ2-2, the CDR3 gives the full variable domain: DGGITQSPKYLFRKEGQNVTLSCEQNLNHDAMYWYRQDPGQGLRLIYYSQIVNDFQKGDIAEGYSVSREKKESFPLTVTSAQKNPTAFYLCASSILHRAANTGELFFGEGSRLTVL.

This clone is a singleton in its sample. The V call is TRBV5-1, the J call TRBJ2-2, with 8 nucleotides matching TRBD1. Losses at the gene ends were 4 bases for V and 5 bases for J; bases not matched to a gene: 10. Looked up from germline, CDR1 is SGHRS and CDR2 is YFSETQ. The length of the CDR3 is 16 residues. CDR3 sequence (DNA): TGCGCCAGCAGCCGTAATGCAGGGGGCTCGACCGGGGAGCTGTTTTTT. The encoded protein is CASSRNAGGSTGELFF.

The chain has TRBV29-1 and TRBJ2-7; D not certain. CDR1 is SQVTM, CDR2 ANQGSEA, per germline. V lost 7 bases to trimming and J lost 6 bases, with 13 bases between them. The CDR3 runs to 11 residues. The CDR3 here is CSGSRGPEQYF. For the CDR3, the DNA is TGCAGCGGGAGCCGAGGTCCCGAGCAGTACTTC.

This clone was seen once. The V and J genes are TRBV7-8 and TRBJ1-4; D is uncertain. Per the germline V gene, CDR1 is SGHVS and CDR2 is FQNEAQ. The germline V and J ends were trimmed by 3 bases and 5 bases, with 10 bases remaining between them. This CDR3 is 14 amino acids long. CDR3 loop: CASSFLRSNEKLFF. CDR3 DNA: TGTGCCAGCAGCTTTCTCAGATCCAATGAAAAACTGTTTTTT.

This clone was observed a handful of times. The chain recombines TRBV19 with TRBJ2-2, with D possibly being TRBD1 (6 bases). The CDR3 has 14 residues. V lost 8 bases and J lost 1, with 11 bases in between. Germline CDR1 LNHDA, CDR2 SQIVND (reference sequence). In nucleotides, the CDR3 is TGTGCCAGTTCACAGGGCCTGAACACCGGGGAGCTGTTTTTT. Its translation is CASSQGLNTGELFF.

The count of this clone is one. This probably arose from a read error, given a far larger clone one base away. This chain uses TRBV5-4 with TRBJ1-2; 7 positions match TRBD1. Trimming removed 4 bases from V and 2 bases from J; junction bases left unmatched: 5. This CDR3 contains 14 residues. The germline gives CDR1 SGHNT, CDR2 YYREEE (reference sequence). CDR3 protein: CASSTGTENYGYTF. As DNA, the CDR3 is TGTGCCAGCAGCACCGGGACAGAGAACTATGGCTACACCTTC.

The chain carries TRBV7-2 and TRBJ1-1, with no clear D. The V end lost 4 bases, the J end lost 1 base, and 10 bases lay between the germline ends. This CDR3 contains 14 residues. Per germline, CDR1 SGHTA and CDR2 FQGNSA. CDR3 region: CASSSRAANTEAFF. CDR3 nucleotide sequence: TGTGCCAGCAGCTCTCGGGCCGCGAACACTGAAGCTTTCTTT.

The gene calls are TRBV27 and TRBJ1-6; D is perhaps TRBD1 (6 bases). The V gene's germline CDR1 is MNHEY and CDR2 SMNVEV (reference sequence). The V end was cut by 8 bases, the J end by 8 bases, with 10 bases between. The CDR3 runs to 12 residues. For the CDR3, the DNA is TGTGCCAGCGGCAGGGGTGATTCACCCCTCCACTTT. This translates into CASGRGDSPLHF.

The rearrangement links TRBV5-6 to TRBJ1-4; TRBD1 matches 9 bases. The CDR3 is 14 amino acids. V gave up 4 bases and J gave up 7 bases; unmatched junction bases: 5. Germline V CDR1 and CDR2: SGHDT, YYEEEE. The CDR3 DNA sequence: TGTGCCAGCAGCCCCGGGACAGGGAGTGAAAAACTGTTTTTT. This codes for CASSPGTGSEKLFF. Variable domain in full (rest from reference TRBV5-6 and TRBJ1-4): DAGVTQSPTHLIKTRGQQVTLRCSPKSGHDTVSWYQQALGQGPQFIFQYYEEEERQRGNFPDRFSGHQFPNYSSELNVNALLLGDSALYLCASSPGTGSEKLFFGSGTQLSVL.

The rearrangement links TRBV28 to TRBJ1-3; possible D gene TRBD1, 6 bases. The CDR3 is 12 residues long. The germline CDR1 and CDR2 sequences are MDHEN and SYDVKM. Trimming shortened V by 11 bases and J by 5 bases, and 13 bases separated the two germline ends. CDR3 sequence (DNA): TGTGCCGGAGGGGGGGGAAGAAACACCATATATTTT. Its protein is CAGGGGRNTIYF.

This chain links TRBV19 with TRBJ1-2; 9 bases align to TRBD1. CDR3 length equals 12 residues. The ends lost 9 bases at V and 4 bases at J; junction bases unmatched: 3. Germline V lookup: CDR1 LNHDA, CDR2 SQIVND (reference sequence). The CDR3 DNA sequence: TGTGCCAGAAGGGACAGGGTCTATGGCTACACCTTC. Protein product: CARRDRVYGYTF.

This sequence joins TRBV7-2 and TRBJ1-1, with D unclear. Trimming removed 1 base at V and 6 bases at J, with 6 bases between. The CDR3 spans 12 residues. CDR1 SGHTA and CDR2 FQGNSA come from the germline V gene. Here the CDR3 reads CASSLGPAEAFF. Written as DNA, the CDR3 is TGTGCCAGCAGCTTAGGGCCCGCTGAAGCTTTCTTT. The full variable domain, rest sourced from reference TRBV7-2 and TRBJ1-1, is GAGVSQSPSNKVTEKGKDVELRCDPISGHTALYWYRQSLGQGLEFLIYFQGNSAPDKSGLPSDRFSAERTGGSVSTLTIQRTQQEDSAVYLCASSLGPAEAFFGQGTRLTVV.

In its sample, this clone was seen once. V is TRBV5-4 and J is TRBJ2-5, with a weak D call TRBD2 (5 bases). CDR3 length equals 16 residues. V dropped 4 bases and J dropped 4 bases, with 20 bases sitting between them. Germline CDR1 is SGHNT and CDR2 is YYREEE (reference sequence). CDR3 loop: CASSRASDPRGETQYF. Here the CDR3 DNA reads TGTGCCAGCAGCCGGGCATCAGACCCCCGGGGAGAGACCCAGTACTTC.

This chain uses TRBV4-1 with TRBJ2-5; 11 bases align to TRBD1. The CDR3 is 15 residues long. Per germline, CDR1 MGHRA and CDR2 YSYEKL. The junction had 6 bases not matched to a gene; V was cut back by 4 bases and J by 5 bases. CDR3 sequence reads: CASSLRTGGGETQYF. The CDR3 coding sequence is TGCGCCAGCAGCCTCCGGACAGGGGGCGGGGAGACCCAGTACTTC.

The chain uses TRBV21-1 and TRBJ2-7; TRBD1, the table's D call, lacks a check against the DNA. TRBV21-1 is marked as a pseudogene. The CDR3 length is 14 residues. The CDR3 nucleotides read TGTGCCAGCAGCATAACCGACAGAAGCTACGAGCAGTACTTC. This sequence encodes CASSITDRSYEQYF.

The J gene is TRBJ1-6, the V gene TRBV4-1; no clear D. Trimming removed 1 base at V and 0 bases at J, with 13 bases between. Germline-derived CDR1 and CDR2 are MGHRA and YSYEKL. CDR3 size: 18 residues. CDR3 coding DNA: TGCGCCAGCAGCCAAGTCCCAAAGGCCGGCTCCTATAATTCACCCCTCCACTTT. Protein: CASSQVPKAGSYNSPLHF.

V is TRBV2 and J is TRBJ1-3, with 7 nucleotides matching TRBD1. This CDR3 is 16 amino acids long. The trim removed 5 bases at V and 0 bases at J, leaving 7 bases unmatched. CDR1 is SNHLY and CDR2 is FYNNEI in the germline V gene. CDR3 loop: CASSRDRQSSGNTIYF. CDR3 in DNA: TGTGCCAGCAGTCGGGACAGACAAAGCTCTGGAAACACCATATATTTT.

The V gene is TRBV5-1, the J gene TRBJ2-3, with a weak D call TRBD2 (5 bases). Trimming removed 3 bases from V and 0 bases from J, with 8 bases in between. The CDR3 is 14 amino acids. Germline-derived CDR1 and CDR2 are SGHRS and YFSETQ. This CDR3 reads CASSSRTSTDTQYF. CDR3 DNA sequence: TGCGCCAGCAGCTCTAGGACTAGCACAGATACGCAGTATTTT.

A word on this clone: Other DNA variants within this sample encode the same CDR3. V and J are TRBV7-9 and TRBJ2-5, with D unclear. The CDR3 has 14 residues. Trimming shortened V by 5 bases and J by 0 bases, and 10 bases separated the two germline ends. Germline V CDR1 and CDR2: SEHNR, FQNEAQ (reference sequence). CDR3 loop: CASSPLTYQETQYF. CDR3 coding DNA: TGTGCCAGCAGCCCCTTAACGTACCAAGAGACCCAGTACTTC.